These T cell receptor beta chains were read from a single sample in a study of CD8+ T cells in alopecia areata. The protocol was immunoSEQ multiplex PCR, while the TCRdb copy is restricted to in-frame clones and leaves out a portion. The sample has some 150,000 clones, approximately 86% seen once. The material was CD8+ T cells sorted from blood, obtained at week 4, from a patient treated with tofacitinib. All receptors come from a human donor with alopecia areata. CDR3s include the opening cysteine and the closing phenylalanine or tryptophan. Each record gives: J gene, V gene, clone size, D gene, CDR3 length, CDR3 protein, CDR3 DNA. D genes are given only for firm matches. Not every row has a clone size; where given, it reads once, few, many or a size class.

TRBJ2-2	TRBV4-1	.	.	16	CASSQVEGYDTGELFF	TGCGCCAGCAGCCAAGTTGAGGGGTACGACACCGGGGAGCTGTTTTTT
TRBJ2-3	TRBV5-6	.	TRBD2	16	CASSRLAGAETDTQYF	TGTGCCAGCAGCCGACTAGCGGGAGCTGAGACAGATACGCAGTATTTT
TRBJ2-3	TRBV5-4	few	.	14	CASSLRLRADTQYF	TGTGCCAGCAGCTTGAGGTTGAGGGCAGATACGCAGTATTTT
TRBJ2-6	TRBV30	.	.	14	CAWEAGTGANVLTF	TGTGCCTGGGAGGCGGGGACTGGGGCCAACGTCCTGACTTTC
TRBJ2-1	TRBV15	.	TRBD2	14	CATTAGGTDYEQFF	TGTGCCACCACCGCGGGAGGAACTGACTATGAGCAGTTCTTC
TRBJ2-7	TRBV7-3	.	.	15	CASSFHPGSGYEQYF	TGTGCCAGCAGCTTCCACCCGGGCTCGGGGTACGAGCAGTACTTC
TRBJ2-7	TRBV9	.	.	16	CASSPHPGDPKDEQYF	TGTGCCAGCAGCCCTCACCCCGGGGACCCAAAGGACGAGCAGTACTTC
TRBJ2-7	TRBV4-1	.	.	14	CASSPQVSSYEQYF	TGCGCCAGCAGCCCTCAGGTTAGCTCCTACGAGCAGTACTTC
TRBJ2-7	TRBV27	.	TRBD2	12	CASSPGGGEQYF	TGTGCCAGCAGTCCTGGGGGGGGCGAGCAGTACTTC
TRBJ1-4	TRBV10-3	medium-sized	.	13	CAISKVVTEKLFF	TGTGCCATCAGTAAAGTGGTTACAGAAAAACTGTTTTTT
TRBJ2-7	TRBV10-3	few	TRBD1	16	CAISDLGQTKSYEQYF	TGTGCCATCAGTGACTTGGGACAGACAAAATCCTACGAGCAGTACTTC
TRBJ2-3	TRBV6-6	.	TRBD1	15	CASRVRDRLTDTQYF	TGTGCCAGCAGGGTCCGGGACAGACTCACAGATACGCAGTATTTT
TRBJ1-5	TRBV19	.	.	12	CASNWGDQPQHF	TGTGCCAGTAACTGGGGGGATCAGCCCCAGCATTTT
TRBJ2-2	TRBV5-6	.	.	13	CASSLEGIGELFF	TGTGCCAGCAGCTTGGAAGGGATCGGGGAGCTGTTTTTT
TRBJ1-1	TRBV27	.	.	14	CASSPLGGNTEAFF	TGTGCCAGCAGTCCCCTGGGGGGGAACACTGAAGCTTTCTTT
TRBJ2-7	TRBV12-5	.	.	18	CASGLVPNHRTTTGEQYF	TGTGCTAGTGGTTTGGTACCCAACCATCGGACTACTACGGGCGAGCAGTACTTC
TRBJ1-1	TRBV14	many	.	13	CASSQDSLSEAFF	TGTGCCAGCAGCCAAGATTCGCTATCTGAAGCTTTCTTT
TRBJ2-7	TRBV6-5	.	TRBD2	16	CASSYFSSGGSYEQYF	TGTGCCAGCAGTTACTTCTCTAGCGGGGGTTCCTACGAGCAGTACTTC
TRBJ1-1	TRBV6-6	.	.	13	CASRVQGNTEAFF	TGTGCCAGCAGGGTACAGGGGAACACTGAAGCTTTCTTT
TRBJ1-2	TRBV29-1	once	TRBD1	14	CSVGQGQPNYGYTF	TGCAGCGTTGGCCAGGGACAGCCTAACTATGGCTACACCTTC
TRBJ2-7	TRBV27	.	.	13	CASSYPGSPEQYF	TGTGCCAGCAGTTACCCAGGGTCTCCCGAGCAGTACTTC
TRBJ2-5	TRBV7-3	.	TRBD2	15	CASSLSPGLAETQYF	TGTGCCAGCAGCTTAAGCCCCGGACTAGCGGAGACCCAGTACTTC
TRBJ2-1	TRBV7-9	.	TRBD1	17	CASGFHADRSSYNEQFF	TGTGCCAGCGGCTTTCACGCGGACAGGAGCTCCTACAATGAGCAGTTCTTC
TRBJ2-1	TRBV5-1	.	.	13	CASSFDPNNEQFF	TGCGCCAGCAGCTTTGACCCGAACAATGAGCAGTTCTTC
TRBJ2-2	TRBV29-1	.	.	14	CSVVGSPNTGELFF	TGCAGCGTTGTAGGCAGCCCGAACACCGGGGAGCTGTTTTTT
TRBJ2-7	TRBV2	.	TRBD1	15	CASSEAIGGYNEQYF	TGTGCCAGCAGTGAAGCGATAGGGGGCTACAACGAGCAGTACTTC
TRBJ2-7	TRBV27	.	TRBD2	12	CASSSGGREQYF	TGTGCCAGCAGTTCGGGGGGGAGAGAGCAGTACTTC
TRBJ2-7	TRBV9	.	TRBD1	15	CASSEGTGMSYEQYF	TGTGCCAGCAGCGAAGGGACAGGGATGTCCTACGAGCAGTACTTC
TRBJ2-7	TRBV27	.	TRBD1	11	CASSPGTGWYF	TGTGCCAGCAGTCCCGGGACAGGGTGGTACTTC
TRBJ2-7	TRBV29-1	.	.	15	CSVENFSGDSYEQYF	TGCAGCGTTGAAAACTTCTCCGGGGATTCCTACGAGCAGTACTTC
TRBJ2-7	TRBV27	once	.	14	CASSLAASSYEQYF	TGTGCCAGCAGTTTAGCGGCGAGCTCCTACGAGCAGTACTTC
TRBJ2-1	TRBV11-2	.	.	15	CASSLGGGNYNEQFF	TGTGCCAGCAGCTTAGGTGGGGGGAACTACAATGAGCAGTTCTTC
TRBJ2-3	TRBV6-1	.	.	13	CASRKETTDTQYF	TGTGCCAGCAGAAAGGAAACTACCGATACGCAGTATTTT
TRBJ2-5	TRBV7-7	once	TRBD2	15	CASSPRTSGEETQYF	TGTGCTAGCAGCCCGAGGACTAGCGGTGAAGAGACCCAGTACTTC
TRBJ2-7	TRBV18	.	.	12	CASSPESYEQYF	TGTGCCAGCTCACCGGAATCCTACGAGCAGTACTTC
TRBJ2-7	TRBV9	.	TRBD2	15	CASSPRTSGSREQYF	TGTGCCAGCAGCCCACGGACTAGCGGGAGTCGGGAGCAGTACTTC
TRBJ2-3	TRBV13	few	TRBD1	15	CATLLRGQWADTQYF	TGTGCCACCTTGCTCCGGGGACAGTGGGCAGATACGCAGTATTTT
TRBJ2-5	TRBV5-4	once	TRBD1	15	CASSSGQGEQETQYF	TGTGCCAGCAGCTCCGGACAGGGGGAACAAGAGACCCAGTACTTC
TRBJ1-2	TRBV29-1	few	TRBD1	15	CSVEDLEGAYYGYTF	TGCAGCGTTGAAGATCTGGAGGGGGCCTACTATGGCTACACCTTC
TRBJ2-7	TRBV7-9	.	.	13	CASSLTPSYEQYF	TGTGCCAGCAGCTTAACACCCTCCTACGAGCAGTACTTC
TRBJ1-5	TRBV7-9	once	TRBD1	16	CASSLSYRGGNQPQHF	TGTGCCAGCAGCTTATCGTACAGGGGTGGCAATCAGCCCCAGCATTTT